The 25 T cell receptor beta chains below all came from one sample that was sequenced in a study of a mutant IDH1 vaccine in newly diagnosed glioma. Measured with immunoSEQ multiplex PCR; TCRdb has only the in-frame clones, and not every one. The data contain tens of thousands of clones, roughly 84% of them singletons. Time point in this sample: week 11, during vaccination. One vaccine dose held 300 ug of mutant IDH1 20-mer peptide and came with topical imiquimod. These receptors are not linked to any known antigen. The material sequenced was PBMCs, taken from a glioma patient whose treatment included an IDH1 peptide vaccine. Source of these receptors: a woman aged 45-59 years with glioma.

J is TRBJ2-1 and V is TRBV5-1, with 7 bases lining up with TRBD1. V lost 1 base to trimming and J lost 6 bases; unmatched junction nucleotides: 7. The CDR3 sequence is 15 residues long. Germline V gives CDR1 SGHRS, CDR2 YFSETQ. CDR3 loop: CASSLRTTGLNEQFF. For the CDR3, the DNA is TGCGCCAGCAGCTTGAGGACGACAGGGCTCAATGAGCAGTTCTTC.

The genes are TRBV13 and TRBJ1-6; D may be TRBD1 (6 bases). This CDR3 contains 15 residues. Germline CDR1 PRHDT, CDR2 FYEKMQ (reference sequence). V was clipped by 6 bases and J by 10 bases, with 19 bases between them. The DNA of the CDR3 is TGTGCCAGCAGTTTAAAGGCAGGGGATAGCTCACCCCTCCACTTT. Amino acids: CASSLKAGDSSPLHF.

The genes are TRBV6-5 and TRBJ1-5; 7 bases agree with TRBD1. Germline CDR1 is MNHEY and CDR2 is SVGAGI. V gave up 5 bases and J gave up 5 bases; unmatched junction bases: 3. This CDR3 comprises 13 residues. CDR3 in amino acids: CASSGDSYQPQHF. The CDR3, as DNA: TGTGCCAGCAGTGGGGACAGCTATCAGCCCCAGCATTTT.

V usage is TRBV6-6 and J usage is TRBJ1-2; 8 nucleotides match TRBD1. The germline V gene encodes CDR1 MNHNY and CDR2 SVGAGI (reference sequence). The length of the CDR3 is 13 residues. V lost 6 bases to trimming and J lost 10 bases; unmatched junction nucleotides: 10. In DNA, the CDR3 is TGTGCCAGCAGCCCCAGACAGGGGTTTGTCTACACCTTC. Translated, it gives CASSPRQGFVYTF.

J is TRBJ1-2 and V is TRBV12-5, with D uncertain. There are 16 residues in the CDR3. V was clipped by 5 bases and J by 4 bases, with 20 bases between them. Germline V gene sequence: CDR1 LGHNT, CDR2 FRNRAP. CDR3 loop: CASGRGEGTPGYGYTF. CDR3 nucleotides: TGTGCTAGTGGTCGGGGTGAGGGAACTCCTGGCTATGGCTACACCTTC.

The CDR3 region is CASSLSFGEQFF. The CDR3 DNA sequence: TGTGCCAGCAGTTTATCATTTGGTGAGCAGTTCTTC. The V call is TRBV27, the J call TRBJ2-1, with unresolved D. The V and J ends lost 0 bases and 9 bases respectively, with 6 bases between them. The CDR3 covers 12 residues. Germline assignment: CDR1 MNHEY and CDR2 SMNVEV (reference sequence).

The chain employs TRBV7-2 and TRBJ2-3, with TRBD1 matching 8 bases. Per the germline V gene, CDR1 is SGHTA and CDR2 is FQGNSA. V lost 4 bases and J lost 0; bases outside the gene matches: 3. This CDR3 region has 15 residues. The CDR3 nucleotides read TGTGCCAGCAGCTCATACAGGGGGAGCACAGATACGCAGTATTTT. Translation gives CASSSYRGSTDTQYF.

The V gene is TRBV5-1, the J gene TRBJ2-7; 7 nucleotides align to TRBD1. CDR3 length: 15 residues. The germline V gene encodes CDR1 SGHRS and CDR2 YFSETQ. Trimming at V came to 4 bases and at J to 4 bases, leaving 11 bases not matched to a gene. The CDR3 reads CASSIAMGQLYEQYF. DNA for the CDR3: TGCGCCAGCAGCATCGCCATGGGACAGCTGTACGAGCAGTACTTC. The entire variable domain, with the rest obtained from reference TRBV5-1 and TRBJ2-7, is as follows: KAGVTQTPRYLIKTRGQQVTLSCSPISGHRSVSWYQQTPGQGLQFLFEYFSETQRNKGNFPGRFSGRQFSNSRSEMNVSTLELGDSALYLCASSIAMGQLYEQYFGPGTRLTVT.

The J gene is TRBJ2-1, the V gene TRBV5-1, with TRBD2 matching 8 bases. Germline CDR1 and CDR2: SGHRS and YFSETQ. CDR3 length: 16 residues. Unmatched junction bases numbered 8, after V lost 0 bases and J lost 6 bases. For the CDR3, the DNA is TGCGCCAGCAGCTTGGCTCCAGCGGGGGTCGGCAATGAGCAGTTCTTC. This codes for CASSLAPAGVGNEQFF. The complete variable domain, with remaining parts taken from reference TRBV5-1 and TRBJ2-1, reads KAGVTQTPRYLIKTRGQQVTLSCSPISGHRSVSWYQQTPGQGLQFLFEYFSETQRNKGNFPGRFSGRQFSNSRSEMNVSTLELGDSALYLCASSLAPAGVGNEQFFGPGTRLTVL.

The chain recombines TRBV10-3 with TRBJ1-2, with D possibly being TRBD1 (6 bases). V lost 3 bases and J 2 bases, leaving 13 bases between the germline ends. CDR1 is ENHRY, CDR2 SYGVKD, per germline. The CDR3 runs 15 residues. CDR3 protein: CAISDGGGTNYGYTF. The CDR3 DNA reads as TGTGCCATCAGTGATGGGGGGGGCACGAACTATGGCTACACCTTC.

This rearrangement joins TRBV20-1 to TRBJ2-7; no clear D. Germline V gene sequence: CDR1 DFQATT, CDR2 SNEGSKA (reference sequence). This CDR3 region has 10 residues. Trimming stripped 6 bases from V and 4 bases from J, with 7 bases between. CDR3 DNA sequence: TGCAGTGCCCTATTATACGAGCAGTACTTC. It is translated as CSALLYEQYF.

V is TRBV19 and J is TRBJ1-4, with D maybe TRBD1 (6 bases). Per germline, CDR1 LNHDA and CDR2 SQIVND (reference sequence). The V end lost 1 base, the J end lost 4 bases, and 7 bases lay between the germline ends. The CDR3 sequence is 14 residues long. CDR3 amino acids: CASSIGQVNEKLFF. The CDR3 DNA reads TGTGCCAGTAGTATAGGACAGGTTAATGAAAAACTGTTTTTT.

This chain joins TRBV27 and TRBJ2-7, with 8 bases matching TRBD1. The germline V gene encodes CDR1 MNHEY and CDR2 SMNVEV (reference sequence). The ends lost 5 bases at V and 6 bases at J; junction bases unmatched: 9. CDR3 size: 14 residues. Written as DNA, the CDR3 is TGTGCCAGCAGTACCAGGGGGCGGGTTTCCGAGCAGTACTTC. Translation gives CASSTRGRVSEQYF.

The chain carries TRBV28 and TRBJ2-2; TRBD1 is a possible D gene (5 bases). CDR1 MDHEN and CDR2 SYDVKM come from the germline V gene. This CDR3 spans 15 amino acids. The V and J ends lost 6 bases and 5 bases respectively, with 16 bases between them. The CDR3 coding sequence is TGTGCCAGCAGCCCCCGTGGGGCGAGGACCGGGGAGCTGTTTTTT. Its translation: CASSPRGARTGELFF.

This rearrangement joins TRBV5-1 to TRBJ2-3; 8 positions match TRBD2. This CDR3 spans 15 amino acids. Unmatched junction bases numbered 6, after V lost 4 bases and J lost 2 bases. Germline CDR1 is SGHRS and CDR2 is YFSETQ. This chain's CDR3 is CASSPPGGVTDTQYF. CDR3 in DNA: TGCGCCAGCAGCCCCCCGGGGGGGGTCACAGATACGCAGTATTTT.

This sequence joins TRBV29-1 and TRBJ2-5; possible D gene TRBD1, 5 bases. This CDR3 contains 13 residues. V was pared by 6 bases and J by 4 bases, with 15 bases between. CDR1 SQVTM and CDR2 ANQGSEA come from the germline V gene. The CDR3, as DNA: TGCAGCGTCGAAATAGGGGCCCCAGAGACCCAGTACTTC. Translating it yields CSVEIGAPETQYF.

This chain connects TRBV18 to TRBJ2-5; maybe TRBD1 (5 bases). The CDR3 spans 16 residues. CDR1 is KGHSH and CDR2 is LQKENI in the germline V gene. V lost 0 bases, J lost 4 bases, and 15 bases lay in between. CDR3 sequence: CASSPPKAGLGETQYF. The CDR3, as DNA: TGTGCCAGCTCACCACCCAAGGCAGGGTTAGGAGAGACCCAGTACTTC.

The chain links TRBV6-6 to TRBJ1-1; D unclear. The CDR3 has 11 amino acids. Germline V gene data show CDR1 as MNHNY and CDR2 as SVGAGI (reference sequence). Trimming removed 6 bases from V and 2 bases from J, with 4 bases in between. The CDR3 spells CASRDNTEAFF. CDR3 bases: TGTGCCAGCAGGGACAACACTGAAGCTTTCTTT.

CDR3 in amino acids: CASSVARVSGELFF. DNA for the CDR3: TGTGCCAGCAGCGTAGCGAGGGTCTCGGGGGAGCTGTTTTTT. The V and J genes are TRBV9 and TRBJ2-2; TRBD2 might be the D (5 bases). CDR3 length: 14 residues. Trimming removed 0 bases from V and 8 bases from J, with 11 bases in between. Germline-derived CDR1 and CDR2 are SGDLS and YYNGEE. The full variable domain, rest sourced from reference TRBV9 and TRBJ2-2, is DSGVTQTPKHLITATGQRVTLRCSPRSGDLSVYWYQQSLDQGLQFLIQYYNGEERAKGNILERFSAQQFPDLHSELNLSSLELGDSALYFCASSVARVSGELFFGEGSRLTVL.

The chain has TRBV6-5 and TRBJ1-1; D gene uncertain. V dropped 8 bases and J dropped 1 base, with 11 bases sitting between them. The CDR3 consists of 13 residues. Germline CDR1 is MNHEY and CDR2 is SVGAGI. As DNA, the CDR3 is TGTGCCAGCGCGCGGACGGCGAACACTGAAGCTTTCTTT. This codes for CASARTANTEAFF.

The chain carries TRBV18 and TRBJ1-1, with D unresolved. Trimming removed 3 bases from V and 1 base from J, with 9 bases in between. The CDR3 totals 14 residues. CDR1 is KGHSH, CDR2 LQKENI, per germline. CDR3 in DNA: TGTGCCAGCTCACCGGGGATAGAGAACACTGAAGCTTTCTTT. As protein: CASSPGIENTEAFF.

This clone was seen a few times. The sample has other DNA sequences that encode this CDR3 too. CDR3 protein: CSVAGRMNTEAFF. For the CDR3, the DNA is TGCAGCGTTGCGGGACGGATGAACACTGAAGCTTTCTTT. This chain uses TRBV29-1 with TRBJ1-1, with D tentatively TRBD1 (5 bases). This CDR3 spans 13 amino acids. V was trimmed by 4 bases and J by 0 bases, leaving 9 bases between them. Germline CDR1 and CDR2: SQVTM and ANQGSEA.

The chain recombines TRBV9 with TRBJ1-1; a weak D match, TRBD1 (6 bases). V was shortened by 0 bases and J by 4 bases, with 13 bases between the two germline ends. The CDR3 has 15 amino acids. Germline lookup yields CDR1 SGDLS and CDR2 YYNGEE. In DNA, the CDR3 is TGTGCCAGCAGCGTAGGGCTGGGGGCGTCCACTGAAGCTTTCTTT. It specifies CASSVGLGASTEAFF.

This sequence joins TRBV5-1 and TRBJ1-4; possible D gene TRBD1, 6 bases. The CDR3 loop spans 16 amino acids. V lost 1 base to trimming and J lost 8 bases, with 18 bases between them. The germline V gene encodes CDR1 SGHRS and CDR2 YFSETQ. This CDR3 is CASSLSSTGSLEKLFF. DNA for the CDR3: TGCGCCAGCAGCTTGTCCTCAACAGGGAGTCTGGAAAAACTGTTTTTT.

The rearrangement uses TRBV5-5 and TRBJ2-3; D uncertain. The germline V gene encodes CDR1 SGHKS and CDR2 YYEKEE (reference sequence). This CDR3 is built from 15 residues. The CDR3, as DNA: TGTGCTTCGACCCCGGTACTCTATAGCACAGATACGCAGTATTTT. It codes for CASTPVLYSTDTQYF. Full variable domain (rest looked up from reference TRBV5-5 and TRBJ2-3): DAGVTQSPTHLIKTRGQQVTLRCSPISGHKSVSWYQQVLGQGPQFIFQYYEKEERGRGNFPDRFSARQFPNYSSELNVNALLLGDSALYLCASTPVLYSTDTQYFGPGTRLTVL.